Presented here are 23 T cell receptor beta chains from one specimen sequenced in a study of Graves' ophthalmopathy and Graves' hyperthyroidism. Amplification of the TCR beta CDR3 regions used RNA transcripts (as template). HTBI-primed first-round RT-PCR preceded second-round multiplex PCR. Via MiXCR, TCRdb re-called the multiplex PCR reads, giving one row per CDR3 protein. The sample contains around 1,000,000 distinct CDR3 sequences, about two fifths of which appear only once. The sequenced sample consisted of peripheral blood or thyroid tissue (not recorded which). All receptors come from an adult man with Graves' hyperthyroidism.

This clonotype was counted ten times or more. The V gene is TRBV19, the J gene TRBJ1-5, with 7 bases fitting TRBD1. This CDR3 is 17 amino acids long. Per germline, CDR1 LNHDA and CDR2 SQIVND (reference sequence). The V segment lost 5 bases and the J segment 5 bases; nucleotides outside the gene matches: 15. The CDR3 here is CASSPQMGQRRHQPQHF. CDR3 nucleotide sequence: TGTGCCAGTAGTCCGCAGATGGGACAGCGTAGACATCAGCCCCAGCATTTT.

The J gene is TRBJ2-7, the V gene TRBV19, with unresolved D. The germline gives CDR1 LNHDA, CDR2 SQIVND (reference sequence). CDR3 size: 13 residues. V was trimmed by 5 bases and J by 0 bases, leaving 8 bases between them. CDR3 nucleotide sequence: TGTGCCAGTAGTGCCGAGAGCTCCTACGAGCAGTACTTC. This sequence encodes CASSAESSYEQYF.

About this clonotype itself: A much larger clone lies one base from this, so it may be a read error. The DNA of the CDR3 is TGTGCCAGCAGCATAGCGCAGGCCTCTAATGAAAAACTGTTTTTT. It specifies CASSIAQASNEKLFF. V is TRBV7-6 and J is TRBJ1-4; the D is unclear. Germline V gives CDR1 SGHVS, CDR2 FNYEAQ. The CDR3 spans 15 residues. The entire variable domain, with the rest obtained from reference TRBV7-6 and TRBJ1-4, is as follows: GAGVSQSPRYKVTKRGQDVALRCDPISGHVSLYWYRQALGQGPEFLTYFNYEAQQDKSGLPNDRFSAERPEGSISTLTIQRTEQRDSAMYRCASSIAQASNEKLFFGSGTQLSVL.

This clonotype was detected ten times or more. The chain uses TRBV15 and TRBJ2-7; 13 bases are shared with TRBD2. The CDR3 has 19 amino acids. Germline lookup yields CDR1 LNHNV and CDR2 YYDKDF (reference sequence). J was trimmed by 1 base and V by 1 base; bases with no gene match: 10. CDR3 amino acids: CATSRGQRTSGSRSYEQYF. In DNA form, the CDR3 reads TGTGCCACCAGCAGAGGACAAAGGACTAGCGGGAGTCGGTCCTACGAGCAGTACTTC.

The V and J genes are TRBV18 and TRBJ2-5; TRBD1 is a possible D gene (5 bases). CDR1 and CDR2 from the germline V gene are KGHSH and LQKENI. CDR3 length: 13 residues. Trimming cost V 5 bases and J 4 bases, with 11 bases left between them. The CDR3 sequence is CASSVKGRETQYF. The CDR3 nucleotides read TGTGCCAGCTCAGTCAAGGGGCGAGAGACCCAGTACTTC.

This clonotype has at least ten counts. CDR3 in DNA: TGTGCCATCAGTGAGCTCTCGAACAACTACGAGCAGTACTTC. Protein: CAISELSNNYEQYF. The chain recombines TRBV10-3 with TRBJ2-7, with D hard to call. V gave up 2 bases and J gave up 3 bases, with 11 bases separating them. The length of the CDR3 is 14 residues. Germline V gene data show CDR1 as ENHRY and CDR2 as SYGVKD.

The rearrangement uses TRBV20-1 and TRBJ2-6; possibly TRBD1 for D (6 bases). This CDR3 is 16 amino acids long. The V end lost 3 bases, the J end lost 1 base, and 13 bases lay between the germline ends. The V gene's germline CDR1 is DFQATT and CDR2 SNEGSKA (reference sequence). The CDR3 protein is CSARITGSSGANVLTF. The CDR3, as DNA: TGCAGTGCTAGGATTACAGGGTCTTCTGGGGCCAACGTCCTGACTTTC.

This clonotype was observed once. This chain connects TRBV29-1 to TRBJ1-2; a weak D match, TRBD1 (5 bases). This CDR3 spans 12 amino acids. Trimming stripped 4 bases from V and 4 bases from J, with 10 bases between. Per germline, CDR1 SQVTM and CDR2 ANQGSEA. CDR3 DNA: TGCAGCGTTGTACAGGTGGGCTATGGCTACACCTTC. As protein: CSVVQVGYGYTF.

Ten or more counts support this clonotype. The CDR3 spells CSASQTSEKLFF. The CDR3 nucleotides are TGCAGTGCTAGTCAGACGTCGGAAAAACTGTTTTTT. The chain couples TRBV20-1 to TRBJ1-4, with D uncertain. Per the germline V gene, CDR1 is DFQATT and CDR2 is SNEGSKA (reference sequence). The CDR3 is made up of 12 amino acids. Trimming pared 3 bases from V and 8 bases from J, leaving 10 bases between.

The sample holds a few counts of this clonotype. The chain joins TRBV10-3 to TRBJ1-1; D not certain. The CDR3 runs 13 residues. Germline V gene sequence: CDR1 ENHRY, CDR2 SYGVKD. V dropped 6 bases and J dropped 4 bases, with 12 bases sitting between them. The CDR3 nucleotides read TGTGCCATCAGGGGTAGGGTAGGCACTGAAGCTTTCTTT. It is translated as CAIRGRVGTEAFF.

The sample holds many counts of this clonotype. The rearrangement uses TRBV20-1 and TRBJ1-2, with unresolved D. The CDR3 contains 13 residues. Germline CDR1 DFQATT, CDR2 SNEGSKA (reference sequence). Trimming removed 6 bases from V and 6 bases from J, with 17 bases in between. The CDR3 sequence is CSALVIRRDGYTF. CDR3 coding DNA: TGCAGTGCCCTGGTGATCCGAAGGGATGGCTACACCTTC.

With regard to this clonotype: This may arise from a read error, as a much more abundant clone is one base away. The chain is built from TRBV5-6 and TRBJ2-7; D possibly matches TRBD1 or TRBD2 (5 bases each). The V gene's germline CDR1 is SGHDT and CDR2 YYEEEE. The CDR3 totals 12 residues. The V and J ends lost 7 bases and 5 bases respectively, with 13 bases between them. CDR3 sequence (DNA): TGTGCCAGCGGGGGACGGGGAAACGAGCAGTACTTC. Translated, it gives CASGGRGNEQYF.

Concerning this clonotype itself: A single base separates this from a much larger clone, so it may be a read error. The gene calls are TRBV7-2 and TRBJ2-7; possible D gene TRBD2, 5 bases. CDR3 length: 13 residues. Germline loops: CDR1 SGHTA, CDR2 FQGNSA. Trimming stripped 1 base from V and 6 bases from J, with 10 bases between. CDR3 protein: CASSLVGELEQYF. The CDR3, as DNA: TGTGCCAGCAGCTTAGTGGGAGAGCTCGAGCAGTACTTC. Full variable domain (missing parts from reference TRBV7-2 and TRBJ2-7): GAGVSQSPSNKVTEKGKDVELRCDPISGHTALYWYRQSLGQGLEFLIYFQGNSAPDKSGLPSDRFSAERTGGSVSTLTIQRTQQEDSAVYLCASSLVGELEQYFGPGTRLTVT.

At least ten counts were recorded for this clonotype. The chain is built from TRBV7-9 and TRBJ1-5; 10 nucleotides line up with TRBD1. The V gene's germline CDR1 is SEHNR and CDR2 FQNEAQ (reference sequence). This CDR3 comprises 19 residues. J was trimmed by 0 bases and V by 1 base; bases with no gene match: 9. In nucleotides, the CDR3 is TGTGCCAGCAGCTTAGGGGGGACAGGGGAAGACTATAGCAATCAGCCCCAGCATTTT. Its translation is CASSLGGTGEDYSNQPQHF.

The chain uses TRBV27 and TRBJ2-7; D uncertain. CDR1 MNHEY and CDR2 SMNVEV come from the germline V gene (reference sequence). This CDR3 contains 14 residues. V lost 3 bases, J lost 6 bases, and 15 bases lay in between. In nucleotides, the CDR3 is TGTGCCAGCAGTTTCTCGGTCCGTATGCGCGAGCAGTACTTC. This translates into CASSFSVRMREQYF.

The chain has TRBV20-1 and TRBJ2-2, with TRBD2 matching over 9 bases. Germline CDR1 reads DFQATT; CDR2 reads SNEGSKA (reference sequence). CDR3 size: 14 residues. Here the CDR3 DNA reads TGCAGCCCTCTTCGGGTAGCGGGAGACGGGGAGCTGTTTTTT. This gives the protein CSPLRVAGDGELFF.

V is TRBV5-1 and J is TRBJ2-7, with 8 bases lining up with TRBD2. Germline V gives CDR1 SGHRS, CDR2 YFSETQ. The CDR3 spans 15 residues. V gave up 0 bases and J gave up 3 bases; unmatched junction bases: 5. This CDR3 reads CASSLVAGGDYEQYF. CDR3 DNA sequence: TGCGCCAGCAGCTTGGTTGCGGGAGGCGACTACGAGCAGTACTTC.

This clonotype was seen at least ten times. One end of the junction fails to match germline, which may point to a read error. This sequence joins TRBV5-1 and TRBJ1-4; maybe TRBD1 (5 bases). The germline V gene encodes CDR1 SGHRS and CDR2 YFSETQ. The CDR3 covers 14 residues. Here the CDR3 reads CASSLEGAGEKLFF. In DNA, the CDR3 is TGTGCCAGCAGCTTAGAAGGGGCGGGTGAAAAACTGTTTTTT.

CDR3 bases: TGCAGTGCTAGAGATCGGGAAGCTTTCTTT. This translates into CSARDREAFF. The V gene is TRBV20-1, the J gene TRBJ1-1; the D is unclear. Per the germline V gene, CDR1 is DFQATT and CDR2 is SNEGSKA (reference sequence). This CDR3 spans 10 amino acids. The V gene lost 0 bases and the J gene lost 8 bases, with 4 bases spanning the gap.

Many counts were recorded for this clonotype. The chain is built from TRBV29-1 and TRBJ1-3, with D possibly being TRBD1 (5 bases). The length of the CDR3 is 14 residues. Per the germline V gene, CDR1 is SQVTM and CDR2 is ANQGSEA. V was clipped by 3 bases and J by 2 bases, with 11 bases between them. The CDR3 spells CSVDRQGAGNTIYF. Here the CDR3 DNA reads TGCAGCGTTGATCGGCAGGGAGCTGGAAACACCATATATTTT.

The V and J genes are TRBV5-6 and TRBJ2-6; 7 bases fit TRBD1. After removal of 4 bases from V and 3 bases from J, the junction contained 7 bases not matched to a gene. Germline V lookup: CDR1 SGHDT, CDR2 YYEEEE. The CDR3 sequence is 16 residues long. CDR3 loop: CASSHHRGGGANVLTF. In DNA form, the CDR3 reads TGTGCCAGCAGCCACCACAGGGGCGGTGGGGCCAACGTCCTGACTTTC.

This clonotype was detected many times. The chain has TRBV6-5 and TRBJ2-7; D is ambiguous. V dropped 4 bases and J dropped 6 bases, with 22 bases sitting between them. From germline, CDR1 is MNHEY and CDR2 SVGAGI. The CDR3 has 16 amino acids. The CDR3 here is CASSSWTPGRQTEQYF. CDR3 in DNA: TGTGCCAGCAGTTCCTGGACCCCTGGTCGCCAAACCGAGCAGTACTTC.

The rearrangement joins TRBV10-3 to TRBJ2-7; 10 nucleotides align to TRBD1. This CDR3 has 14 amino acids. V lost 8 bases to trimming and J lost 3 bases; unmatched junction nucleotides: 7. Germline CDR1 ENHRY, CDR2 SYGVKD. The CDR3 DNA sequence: TGTGCCATCCGCAGGGACAGGGGAAACTACGAGCAGTACTTC. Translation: CAIRRDRGNYEQYF.